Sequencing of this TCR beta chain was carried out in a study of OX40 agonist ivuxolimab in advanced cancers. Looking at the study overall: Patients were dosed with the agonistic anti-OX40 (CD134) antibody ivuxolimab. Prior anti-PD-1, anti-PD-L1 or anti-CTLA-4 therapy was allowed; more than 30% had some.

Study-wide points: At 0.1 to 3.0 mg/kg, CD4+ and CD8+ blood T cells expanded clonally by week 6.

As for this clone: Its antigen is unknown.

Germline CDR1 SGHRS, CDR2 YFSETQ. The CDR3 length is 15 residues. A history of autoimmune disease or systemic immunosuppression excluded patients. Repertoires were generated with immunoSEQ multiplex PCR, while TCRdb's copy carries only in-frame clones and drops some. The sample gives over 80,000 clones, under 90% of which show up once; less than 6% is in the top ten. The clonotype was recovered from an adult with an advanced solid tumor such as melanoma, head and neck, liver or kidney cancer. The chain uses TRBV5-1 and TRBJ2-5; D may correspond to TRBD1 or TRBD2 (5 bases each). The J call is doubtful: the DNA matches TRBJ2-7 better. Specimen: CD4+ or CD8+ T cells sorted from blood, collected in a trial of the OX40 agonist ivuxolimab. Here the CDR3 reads CASTPMGDGTYEQYF. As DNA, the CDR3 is TGCGCCAGCACCCCCATGGGGGACGGGACCTACGAGCAGTACTTC.